This TCR beta chain was captured by sequencing in a study of CD8 T cells in Susac syndrome (dated by TCRdb to the late 2010s). Regarding the research as a whole: Repertoire sequencing was used to test whether CD8+ T cell activation and differentiation in Susac syndrome was antigen driven. On the study overall, not on this receptor specifically: The number of individuals in the TCR sequencing and HLA analysis was acknowledged as relatively small.

This clonotype was seen a single time. Its antigen remains undetermined. No base quality values were provided; no much bigger clone lies one nucleotide off. Weak support is all one read offers. The V end gives up 1 base and the J end 2 bases, leaving 4 bases in the junction not matched to a gene. The germline V gene gives CDR1 as SGHDN and CDR2 as FVKESK. The CDR3 has 16 amino acids, counting the end cysteine and phenylalanine. Of all the DNA, just the CDR3 is kept, 48 bases in frame from base 1. RNA was extracted using the RNeasy kit, and roughly 0.5 to 1 ug of the RNA was reverse transcribed with random hexamers. The immunoSEQ multiplex PCR assay, covering 54 Vbeta and 13 Jbeta segments, was used to amplify TCR beta CDR3 regions. Bias from PCR amplification was corrected by using a synthetic template baseline for primer optimization and for computational correction. Per the authors' processing: Reads were annotated to V, D and J genes according to IMGT and were analyzed with immunoSEQ Analyzer, with only productive sequences retained. Clonality was calculated as one minus the Shannon entropy normalized by log2 of the number of productive unique sequences. For each patient and control, public and private clones were evaluated among the 100 most prevalent clones. A clone was defined as Susac-specific if it was absent from the healthy and MS cohorts, from around 960 published viral clones and from other ImmuneACCESS disease sequences. TCRdb cleaned the public reads at Q25 with fastp, built clones with MiXCR and kept in-frame beta chains. Every CDR3 protein is listed once, alongside the most common genes and DNA of its rows. The authors' filters were not applied to this entry. This sample lists some 120,000 distinct CDR3 sequences; about 90% were detected once. Jointly, the top ten make up 0.13% to 0.15% of the sample.

Peripheral blood CD8+ and CD4+ T cells from healthy donors, Susac syndrome patients and multiple sclerosis patients were profiled by high-throughput TCR beta sequencing. Healthy donors were age- and sex-matched controls. CD8+ TEMRA cells were enriched by FACS, while bulk CD8+ and CD4+ T cells were purified by magnetic negative isolation. Blood was drawn into EDTA tubes, processed within 24 hours, and PBMCs were isolated by density gradient centrifugation. PBMCs destined for TCR sequencing were cryopreserved in liquid nitrogen and later thawed in a 37 °C water bath. The sorted or isolated CD4+, CD8+ and CD8+ TEMRA cells had a purity of 90% or higher.

The receptor chain draws on TRBV14 and TRBJ2-7; 11 central nucleotides agree with TRBD2. Material for sequencing was CD4+ T cells from PBMCs. The sequence derives from a human donor in good health. The bases read TGTGCCAGCAGCCAAGCCAGGGGACTAGCGGCCTACGAGCAGTACTTC. This encodes CASSQARGLAAYEQYF.